This T cell receptor beta chain was identified in a study of OX40 agonist ivuxolimab in advanced cancers. Turning to the study itself: Partial responses, seen in three patients, involved one hepatocellular carcinoma and two cutaneous melanomas. Whole-study findings and limits: Partial responders at 0.1-3.0 mg/kg had among the lowest clonal expansion. Normalized expansion of T-cell clones was also low for some nonresponders.

In germline, CDR1 is LNHDA, CDR2 SQIVND (reference sequence). The CDR3 extends over 12 amino acids. V was trimmed by 6 bases and J by 5 bases, leaving 7 bases between them. As for this clone: Its antigen is unknown.

At baseline, cycle 4 day 1, and cycle 7 day 1, blood was sampled. Profiling relied on immunoSEQ multiplex PCR, and the TCRdb table lists in-frame clones only, not all of them. The sample records fewer than 40,000 clones, 60% to 85% being singletons. The source of this sequence is an adult with an advanced solid tumor such as melanoma, head and neck, liver or kidney cancer. The sample was CD4+ or CD8+ T cells sorted from blood, taken in a trial of the OX40 agonist ivuxolimab. V and J are TRBV19 and TRBJ2-2; maybe TRBD1 (5 bases). This CDR3 is CASRTETGELFF. The CDR3 DNA follows: TGTGCCAGTAGGACAGAAACCGGGGAGCTGTTTTTT.